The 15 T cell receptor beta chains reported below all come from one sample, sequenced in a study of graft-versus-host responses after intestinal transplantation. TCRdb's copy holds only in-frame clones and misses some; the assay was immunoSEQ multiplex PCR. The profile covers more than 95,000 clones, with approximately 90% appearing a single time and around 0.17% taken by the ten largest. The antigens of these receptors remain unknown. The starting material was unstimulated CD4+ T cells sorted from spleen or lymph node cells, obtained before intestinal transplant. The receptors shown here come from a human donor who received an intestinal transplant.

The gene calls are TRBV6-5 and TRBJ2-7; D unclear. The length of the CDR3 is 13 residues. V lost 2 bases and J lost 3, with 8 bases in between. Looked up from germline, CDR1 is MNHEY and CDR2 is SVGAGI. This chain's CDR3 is CASSYQPGYEQYF. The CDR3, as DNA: TGTGCCAGCAGTTACCAGCCAGGCTACGAGCAGTACTTC.

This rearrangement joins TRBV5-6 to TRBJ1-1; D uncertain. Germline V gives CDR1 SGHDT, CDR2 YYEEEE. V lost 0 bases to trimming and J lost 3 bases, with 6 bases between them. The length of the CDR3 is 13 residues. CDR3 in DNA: TGTGCCAGCAGCTTGGGGGGAGACACTGAAGCTTTCTTT. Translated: CASSLGGDTEAFF.

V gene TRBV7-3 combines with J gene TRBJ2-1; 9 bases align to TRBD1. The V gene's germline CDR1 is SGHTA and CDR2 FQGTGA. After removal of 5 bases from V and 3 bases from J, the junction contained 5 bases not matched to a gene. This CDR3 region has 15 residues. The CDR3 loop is CASSPGQGNYNEQFF. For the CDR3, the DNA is TGTGCCAGCAGCCCCGGACAGGGGAACTACAATGAGCAGTTCTTC.

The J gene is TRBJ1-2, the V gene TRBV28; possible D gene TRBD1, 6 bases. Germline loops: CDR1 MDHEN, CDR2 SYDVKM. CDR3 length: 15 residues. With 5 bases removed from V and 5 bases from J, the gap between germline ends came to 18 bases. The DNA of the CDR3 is TGTGCCAGCAGTCGCTCAAACAGGGCCCTTTATGGCTACACCTTC. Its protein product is CASSRSNRALYGYTF.

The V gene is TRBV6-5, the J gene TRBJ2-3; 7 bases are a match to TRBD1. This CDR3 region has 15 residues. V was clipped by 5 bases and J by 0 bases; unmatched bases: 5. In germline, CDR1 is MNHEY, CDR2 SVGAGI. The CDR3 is CASSTGDSSTDTQYF. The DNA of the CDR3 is TGTGCCAGCAGTACAGGGGATTCTAGCACAGATACGCAGTATTTT.

The CDR3 nucleotides are TGCGCCAGCAGCTTGGGACACCAAAGAACCTATGGCTACACCTTC. Translating gives CASSLGHQRTYGYTF. This rearrangement joins TRBV5-1 to TRBJ1-2; the D is unclear. V lost 0 bases and J 4 bases, leaving 13 bases between the germline ends. The germline V gene encodes CDR1 SGHRS and CDR2 YFSETQ. The length of the CDR3 is 15 residues.

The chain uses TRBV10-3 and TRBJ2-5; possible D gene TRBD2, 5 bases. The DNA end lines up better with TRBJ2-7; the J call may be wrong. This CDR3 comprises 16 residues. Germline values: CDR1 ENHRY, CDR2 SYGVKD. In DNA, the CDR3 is TGTGCCATCAGTGAACTAGATCGAAGTTTAACCTACGAGCAGTACTTC. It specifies CAISELDRSLTYEQYF.

The chain's CDR3 is CASSVAPGGTTDTQYF. The DNA for the CDR3 is TGTGCCAGCAGCGTAGCCCCTGGCGGGACCACAGATACGCAGTATTTT. The chain couples TRBV9 to TRBJ2-3, with D possibly matching TRBD2 (6 bases). The germline V gene has CDR1 SGDLS and CDR2 YYNGEE. The ends were cut back, 0 bases at V and 2 bases at J, with 13 bases in the middle. This CDR3 is 16 amino acids long.

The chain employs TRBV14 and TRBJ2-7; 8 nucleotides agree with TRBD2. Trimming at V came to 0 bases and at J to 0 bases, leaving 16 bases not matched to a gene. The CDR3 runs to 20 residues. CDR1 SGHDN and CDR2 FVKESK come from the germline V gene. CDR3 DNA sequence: TGTGCCAGCAGCCAAGATTTTGGTTTGGGGCGGGAGGAGAGCTCCTACGAGCAGTACTTC. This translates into CASSQDFGLGREESSYEQYF.

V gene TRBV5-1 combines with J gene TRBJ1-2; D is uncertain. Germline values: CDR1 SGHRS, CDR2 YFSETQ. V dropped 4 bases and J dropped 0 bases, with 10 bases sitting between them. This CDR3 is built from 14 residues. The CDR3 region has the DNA TGCGCCAGCAGCCTAGAGAGTCCTAACTATGGCTACACCTTC. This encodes CASSLESPNYGYTF.

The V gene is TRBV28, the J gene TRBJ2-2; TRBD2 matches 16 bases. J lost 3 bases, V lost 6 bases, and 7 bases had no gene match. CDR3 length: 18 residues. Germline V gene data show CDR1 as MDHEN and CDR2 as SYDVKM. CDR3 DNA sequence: TGTGCCAGCAGGCGGGGACTAGCGGGAGGGTTGGACACCGGGGAGCTGTTTTTT. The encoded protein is CASRRGLAGGLDTGELFF.

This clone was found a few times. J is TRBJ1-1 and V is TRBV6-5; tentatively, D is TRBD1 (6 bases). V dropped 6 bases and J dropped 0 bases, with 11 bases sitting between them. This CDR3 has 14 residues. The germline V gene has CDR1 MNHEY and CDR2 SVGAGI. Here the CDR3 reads CASRIQGLNTEAFF. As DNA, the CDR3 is TGTGCCAGCAGAATACAGGGATTGAACACTGAAGCTTTCTTT.

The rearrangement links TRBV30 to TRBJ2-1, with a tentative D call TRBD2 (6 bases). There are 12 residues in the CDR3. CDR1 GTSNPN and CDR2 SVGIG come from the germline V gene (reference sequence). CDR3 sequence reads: CTGGTYYNEQFF. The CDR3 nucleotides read TGTACAGGCGGGACCTACTACAATGAGCAGTTCTTC.

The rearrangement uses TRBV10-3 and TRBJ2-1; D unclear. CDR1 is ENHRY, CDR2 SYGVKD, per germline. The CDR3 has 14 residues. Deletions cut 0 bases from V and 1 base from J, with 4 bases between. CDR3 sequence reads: CAISESISYNEQFF. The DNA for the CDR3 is TGTGCCATCAGTGAGTCTATATCCTACAATGAGCAGTTCTTC.

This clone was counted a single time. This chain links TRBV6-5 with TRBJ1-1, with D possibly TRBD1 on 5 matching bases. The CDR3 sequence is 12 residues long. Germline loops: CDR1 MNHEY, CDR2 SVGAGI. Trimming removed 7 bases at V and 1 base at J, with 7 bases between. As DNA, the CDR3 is TGTGCCAGCATTGACAGGAACACTGAAGCTTTCTTT. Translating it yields CASIDRNTEAFF.